Listed here are 30 T cell receptor beta chains from one sample, sequenced in a study of regulatory T cells in long-lasting Graves disease. Time point in this sample: newly diagnosed GD, antithyroid drugs for less than 3 months. PBMC RNA was the source of the TCR library. To make TCR beta libraries, researchers used iRepertoire HTBI primers and Arm-PCR of CDR3 regions. TCRdb analysed the multiplex PCR reads with MiXCR anew, one entry per CDR3 protein. The sample yields 300,000 to 400,000 distinct CDR3 sequences, over 15% seen once. This sample also belongs to another study, concerning T cells in Graves' hyperthyroidism and ophthalmopathy.

The specimen comprised peripheral blood mononuclear cells (PBMCs), sampled at new diagnosis, from a patient treated with antithyroid drugs. The receptor source for this set is a middle-aged man with Graves disease.

This clonotype was observed a handful of times. This sequence joins TRBV6-1 and TRBJ2-3; D unclear. The CDR3 runs 14 residues. Looked up from germline, CDR1 is MNHNS and CDR2 is SASEGT. Trimming removed 3 bases at V and 4 bases at J, with 11 bases between. The CDR3 here is CASSEYSPPDTQYF. CDR3 nucleotides: TGTGCCAGCAGTGAGTATAGCCCCCCAGATACGCAGTATTTT.

There are many counts of this clonotype. The CDR3: CASSLSAGWEYEQYF. As DNA, the CDR3 is TGTGCCAGCAGTTTATCGGCAGGGTGGGAGTACGAGCAGTACTTC. The V gene is TRBV27, the J gene TRBJ2-7; D possibly uses TRBD1 or TRBD2 (5 bases each). The V gene's germline CDR1 is MNHEY and CDR2 SMNVEV (reference sequence). There are 15 residues in the CDR3. V was clipped by 0 bases and J by 4 bases, with 13 bases between them.

This clonotype was counted between two and nine times. The chain combines TRBV4-1 with TRBJ2-3; no reliable D call. The V gene's germline CDR1 is MGHRA and CDR2 YSYEKL. The CDR3 runs 13 residues. V shed 3 bases and J shed 4 bases, with 8 bases lying between them. This CDR3 is CASSHPGSDTQYF. The CDR3 DNA follows: TGCGCCAGCAGCCACCCAGGTTCAGATACGCAGTATTTT.

This clonotype was counted a few times. CDR3 amino acids: CASSLDGGTETQYF. The DNA for the CDR3 is TGTGCCAGCAGCTTAGATGGGGGGACAGAGACCCAGTACTTC. V usage is TRBV11-2 and J usage is TRBJ2-5; maybe TRBD2 (6 bases). The CDR3 has 14 residues. The germline V and J ends were trimmed by 0 bases and 4 bases, with 9 bases remaining between them. In germline, CDR1 is SGHAT, CDR2 FQNNGV.

With regard to this clonotype: A much larger clone is a single base away; this may be a read error. This chain uses TRBV27 with TRBJ2-1; 7 positions agree with TRBD1. Germline V gene data show CDR1 as MNHEY and CDR2 as SMNVEV (reference sequence). CDR3 length: 15 amino acids. CDR3 residues: CASSLQGRPYNEQLF. The CDR3 nucleotides are TGTGCCAGCAGTCTACAGGGGCGGCCCTACAATGAGCAGCTCTTC.

This clonotype was observed at least ten times. The rearrangement links TRBV4-2 to TRBJ2-7, with no clear D. Trimming stripped 0 bases from V and 2 bases from J, with 11 bases between. The CDR3 loop spans 15 amino acids. Germline-derived CDR1 and CDR2 are LGHNA and YNFKEQ. The CDR3 region has the DNA TGTGCCAGCAGCCAAGAATTAGCCCGGGCCTACGAGCAGTACTTC. Amino acid sequence: CASSQELARAYEQYF.

This clonotype was picked up a small number of times. The rearrangement uses TRBV24-1 and TRBJ2-6; 9 positions match TRBD1. The CDR3 consists of 19 residues. The germline V gene encodes CDR1 KGHDR and CDR2 SFDVKD. V shed 1 base, J shed 0 bases, and the junction held 6 bases outside the gene matches. DNA for the CDR3: TGTGCCACCAGTGATTTTCGGACAGGGGCTAACTCTGGGGCCAACGTCCTGACTTTC. The encoded protein is CATSDFRTGANSGANVLTF.

Here the CDR3 DNA reads TGTGCCAGCAGCTCACTTACTAACTATGGCTACACCTTC. As protein: CASSSLTNYGYTF. The chain carries TRBV28 and TRBJ1-2; no clear D. Trimming removed 6 bases from V and 0 bases from J, with 8 bases in between. The germline CDR1 and CDR2 sequences are MDHEN and SYDVKM. The CDR3 loop spans 13 amino acids.

This clonotype was counted ten times or more. This rearrangement joins TRBV11-3 to TRBJ2-7; possibly TRBD2 for D (5 bases). Per the germline V gene, CDR1 is SGHNT and CDR2 is YENEEA. V lost 3 bases and J lost 0, with 9 bases in between. CDR3 length: 14 amino acids. This chain's CDR3 is CASSFRGSSYEQYF. The CDR3 DNA sequence: TGTGCCAGCAGCTTCAGAGGGAGCTCCTACGAGCAGTACTTC. Using reference TRBV11-3 and TRBJ2-7 for the parts outside the CDR3, the full variable domain is EAGVVQSPRYKIIEKKQPVAFWCNPISGHNTLYWYLQNLGQGPELLIRYENEEAVDDSQLPKDRFSAERLKGVDSTLKIQPAELGDSAVYLCASSFRGSSYEQYFGPGTRLTVT.

Many counts were recorded for this clonotype. The gene calls are TRBV18 and TRBJ2-2; D gene unclear. From germline, CDR1 is KGHSH and CDR2 LQKENI. CDR3 length: 13 residues. Trimming stripped 6 bases from V and 8 bases from J, with 13 bases between. CDR3 region: CASSPPTTGELFF. In nucleotides, the CDR3 is TGTGCCAGCTCCCCGCCTACCACGGGGGAGCTGTTTTTT. Using reference TRBV18 and TRBJ2-2 for the parts outside the CDR3, the full variable domain is NAGVMQNPRHLVRRRGQEARLRCSPMKGHSHVYWYRQLPEEGLKFMVYLQKENIIDESGMPKERFSAEFPKEGPSILRIQQVVRGDSAAYFCASSPPTTGELFFGEGSRLTVL.

There are many counts of this clonotype. The V call is TRBV30, the J call TRBJ1-3, with D maybe TRBD1 (6 bases). The ends were cut back, 3 bases at V and 0 bases at J, with 12 bases in the middle. The CDR3 is made up of 15 amino acids. Germline assignment: CDR1 GTSNPN and CDR2 SVGIG (reference sequence). CDR3 in DNA: TGTGCCTGGAGCCGCCAGGGGAACTCTGGAAACACCATATATTTT. Translation gives CAWSRQGNSGNTIYF.

This clonotype occurred many times. The chain couples TRBV11-2 to TRBJ2-2, with 12 bases identical to TRBD2. The junction had 4 bases not matched to a gene; V was cut back by 5 bases and J by 0 bases. This CDR3 comprises 17 residues. CDR1 is SGHAT, CDR2 FQNNGV, per germline. The DNA of the CDR3 is TGTGCCAGCAGCCCCGGACTAGCGGGGCCGAACACCGGGGAGCTGTTTTTT. It is translated as CASSPGLAGPNTGELFF.

In this sample, this clonotype turned up a few times. A much larger clone is a single base away; this may be a read error. The chain is built from TRBV7-8 and TRBJ1-4, with no clear D. Deletions cut 1 base from V and 6 bases from J, with 12 bases between. CDR1 is SGHVS, CDR2 FQNEAQ, per germline. The CDR3 consists of 15 residues. CDR3 amino acids: CASSLVRQPDEKLFF. The DNA for the CDR3 is TGTGCCAGCAGCTTAGTGCGTCAACCGGATGAAAAACTGTTTTTT.

The sample holds many counts of this clonotype. This sequence joins TRBV7-2 and TRBJ1-6; D is perhaps TRBD1 (5 bases). CDR1 is SGHTA and CDR2 is FQGNSA in the germline V gene. Trimming stripped 5 bases from V and 12 bases from J, with 11 bases between. The CDR3 totals 12 residues. As DNA, the CDR3 is TGTGCCAGCAGCAGGGACCAAATACCCCTCCACTTT. It specifies CASSRDQIPLHF.

This clonotype was counted between two and nine times. The chain combines TRBV5-4 with TRBJ1-6; D is unclear. Trimming took off 2 bases at V and 0 bases at J, with 6 bases between the two ends. From germline, CDR1 is SGHNT and CDR2 YYREEE (reference sequence). The CDR3 extends over 15 amino acids. CDR3 in amino acids: CASSLASSYNSPLHF. The CDR3 nucleotides are TGTGCCAGCAGCTTAGCCAGCTCCTATAATTCACCCCTCCACTTT.

This chain uses TRBV20-1 with TRBJ2-5; 7 nucleotides align to TRBD2. Germline loops: CDR1 DFQATT, CDR2 SNEGSKA (reference sequence). With V trimmed by 4 bases and J by 5 bases, 7 bases remained unmatched. This CDR3 has 13 amino acids. CDR3 loop: CSATTLAPETQYF. The CDR3 nucleotides read TGCAGTGCTACGACACTAGCGCCTGAGACCCAGTACTTC.

This chain uses TRBV19 with TRBJ2-3, with D possibly being TRBD2 (7 bases). CDR3 length equals 15 residues. Germline-derived CDR1 and CDR2 are LNHDA and SQIVND (reference sequence). With 6 bases removed from V and 7 bases from J, the gap between germline ends came to 20 bases. The DNA for the CDR3 is TGTGCCAGTAGCGGGCCGGGGGGCATGAGAAATACGCAGTATTTT. Residues: CASSGPGGMRNTQYF.

This clonotype was detected ten times or more. The rearrangement uses TRBV27 and TRBJ2-7; 7 nucleotides agree with TRBD1. CDR3 length equals 13 residues. Unmatched junction bases numbered 3, after V lost 6 bases and J lost 1 base. Germline CDR1 MNHEY, CDR2 SMNVEV (reference sequence). The CDR3 loop is CASSRQGSYEQYF. The CDR3 bases are TGTGCCAGCAGCCGACAGGGTTCCTACGAGCAGTACTTC.

The table lists this clonotype with many counts. The V and J genes are TRBV11-2 and TRBJ2-1; D not certain. The V end was cut by 4 bases, the J end by 9 bases, with 7 bases between. The CDR3 covers 11 residues. From germline, CDR1 is SGHAT and CDR2 FQNNGV. Written as DNA, the CDR3 is TGTGCCAGCAGCTCCGCCGGTGAGCAGTTCTTC. This encodes CASSSAGEQFF.

This chain uses TRBV3-1 with TRBJ1-2; D is unclear. V was pared by 0 bases and J by 8 bases, with 13 bases between. This CDR3 region has 14 residues. Germline CDR1 LGHDT, CDR2 YNNKEL (reference sequence). CDR3 amino acids: CASSQDRGSSGYTF. The CDR3 DNA follows: TGTGCCAGCAGCCAAGATCGGGGTTCAAGCGGCTACACCTTC.

This clonotype was observed many times. The chain carries TRBV12-3 or TRBV12-4 and TRBJ2-3; no definite D call. Trimming stripped 3 bases from V and 0 bases from J, with 10 bases between. The CDR3 has 15 residues. DNA of the CDR3: TGTGCCAGCAGTTTTACTGGATCAAGCACAGATACGCAGTATTTT. Protein product: CASSFTGSSTDTQYF.

At least ten counts were recorded for this clonotype. The chain is built from TRBV7-2 and TRBJ2-1, with 14 bases lining up with TRBD2. CDR3 length: 13 residues. V shed 8 bases, J shed 6 bases, and the junction held 0 bases outside the gene matches. Germline V gene lookup returns CDR1 SGHTA and CDR2 FQGNSA. This CDR3 reads CASGTSGGNEQFF. In DNA form, the CDR3 reads TGTGCCAGCGGGACTAGCGGGGGCAATGAGCAGTTCTTC. The complete variable domain, with remaining parts taken from reference TRBV7-2 and TRBJ2-1, reads GAGVSQSPSNKVTEKGKDVELRCDPISGHTALYWYRQSLGQGLEFLIYFQGNSAPDKSGLPSDRFSAERTGGSVSTLTIQRTQQEDSAVYLCASGTSGGNEQFFGPGTRLTVL.

This clonotype showed up many times. The J gene is TRBJ1-2, the V gene TRBV7-2; D possibly corresponds to TRBD1 (6 bases). V was shortened by 5 bases and J by 5 bases, with 18 bases between the two germline ends. Germline V gives CDR1 SGHTA, CDR2 FQGNSA. The CDR3 is 15 amino acids. The DNA of the CDR3 is TGTGCCAGCAGCCCCCAGCAGGGGTCAGGGTATGGCTACACCTTC. This translates into CASSPQQGSGYGYTF.

The gene calls are TRBV20-1 and TRBJ2-5; 10 bases agree with TRBD2. The J call may be incorrect, as the DNA end agrees better with TRBJ2-1. This CDR3 is 15 amino acids long. Germline loops: CDR1 DFQATT, CDR2 SNEGSKA (reference sequence). The CDR3 DNA follows: TGCAGTGCTAGAGAGGAGCGGGGGGGCCGGGATGAGCAGTTCTTC. Amino acids: CSAREERGGRDEQFF.

This clonotype was found many times. The chain has TRBV11-2 and TRBJ2-7, with TRBD1 identical over 8 bases. The length of the CDR3 is 15 residues. The germline V gene has CDR1 SGHAT and CDR2 FQNNGV. The V gene end was trimmed by 1 base and the J gene end by 3 bases; junction bases not matched to a gene: 5. CDR3 coding DNA: TGTGCCAGCAGCTTAGCAGGGGGCAAATACTACGAGCAGTACTTC. It translates to CASSLAGGKYYEQYF.

With regard to this clonotype: A clone one base away is much larger, so this may be a read error. The chain employs TRBV6-2 or TRBV6-3 and TRBJ2-1; no clear D gene. The CDR3 has 17 amino acids. The V gene's germline CDR1 is MNHEY and CDR2 SVGEGT. The V gene lost 0 bases and the J gene lost 3 bases, with 15 bases spanning the gap. CDR3 coding DNA: TGTGCCAGCAGTTACTCGGTCACCCACCCCAACTACAATGAGCAGTTCTTC. Amino acids: CASSYSVTHPNYNEQFF.

This clonotype was seen a handful of times. The gene calls are TRBV3-1 and TRBJ2-2, with TRBD2 identical over 9 bases. The CDR3 length is 19 residues. Germline assignment: CDR1 LGHDT and CDR2 YNNKEL (reference sequence). Trimming cost V 6 bases and J 2 bases; bases outside gene matches: 16. The CDR3 here is CASRDFFGAGGSNTGELFF. The CDR3 DNA reads as TGTGCCAGCAGGGATTTCTTTGGAGCGGGGGGCAGCAACACCGGGGAGCTGTTTTTT.

This clonotype showed up many times. This chain connects TRBV2 to TRBJ2-5; D is perhaps TRBD1 or TRBD2 (5 bases each). Germline CDR1 is SNHLY and CDR2 is FYNNEI. The length of the CDR3 is 13 residues. V lost 5 bases to trimming and J lost 9 bases, with 16 bases between them. The CDR3 protein is CASSSAGRGAQYF. CDR3 DNA sequence: TGTGCCAGCAGTAGTGCAGGTCGAGGGGCCCAGTACTTC.

This clonotype was recorded many times. For the CDR3, the DNA is TGTGCCAGCGCCCCAGGTAGAAATTCACCCCTCCACTTT. This gives the protein CASAPGRNSPLHF. The V gene is TRBV9, the J gene TRBJ1-6; D unclear. Trimming removed 7 bases from V and 7 bases from J, with 12 bases in between. The V gene's germline CDR1 is SGDLS and CDR2 YYNGEE. This CDR3 comprises 13 residues.

This clonotype was counted between two and nine times. It differs at one base from a far larger clone, so likely a read error. The chain recombines TRBV2 with TRBJ1-1, with TRBD1 as a possible D gene (5 bases). CDR3 length: 14 amino acids. Germline CDR1 and CDR2: SNHLY and FYNNEI. The germline V and J ends were trimmed by 5 bases and 3 bases, with 13 bases remaining between them. CDR3 coding DNA: TGTGCCAGCAGTCCAACGGGACGCGACACTGAAGCTTTCTTT. Its translation: CASSPTGRDTEAFF.